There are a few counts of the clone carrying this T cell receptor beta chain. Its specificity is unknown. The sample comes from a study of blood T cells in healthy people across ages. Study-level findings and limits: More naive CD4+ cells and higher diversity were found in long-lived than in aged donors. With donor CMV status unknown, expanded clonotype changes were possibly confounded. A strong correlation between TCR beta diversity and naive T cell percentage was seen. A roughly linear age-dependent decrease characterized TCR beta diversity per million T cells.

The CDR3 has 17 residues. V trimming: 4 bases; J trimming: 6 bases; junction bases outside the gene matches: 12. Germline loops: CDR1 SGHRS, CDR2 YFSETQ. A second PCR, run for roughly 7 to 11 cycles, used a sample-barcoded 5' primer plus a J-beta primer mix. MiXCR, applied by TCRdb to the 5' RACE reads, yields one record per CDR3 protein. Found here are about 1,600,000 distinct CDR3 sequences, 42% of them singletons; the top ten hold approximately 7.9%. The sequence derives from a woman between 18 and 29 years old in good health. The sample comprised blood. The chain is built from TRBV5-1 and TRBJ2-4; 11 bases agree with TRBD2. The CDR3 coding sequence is TGCGCCAGCAGCGGTCTAGCGGGAGGATCCCTCGGAAACATTCAGTACTTC. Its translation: CASSGLAGGSLGNIQYF.